This T cell receptor beta chain was sequenced during a study of T cell changes during pregnancy in multiple sclerosis. CDR3 length equals 13 residues. Trimming removed 5 bases at V and 7 bases at J, with 9 bases between. Per the germline V gene, CDR1 is MNHEY and CDR2 is SVGAGI. This clone was seen only a few times. Data came from immunoSEQ multiplex PCR; TCRdb stores just in-frame clones and leaves some out. The sample has nearly 110,000 clones, under 95% seen once; the top ten hold 1.5% to 2%. The chain joins TRBV6-5 to TRBJ1-6; the D is unclear. The TCR comes from a female donor with multiple sclerosis, enrolled in a pregnancy study. The material was peripheral blood, obtained before pregnancy. For the CDR3, the DNA is TGTGCCAGCAGTGAGGCGGCAAATTCACCCCTCCACTTT. It codes for CASSEAANSPLHF.